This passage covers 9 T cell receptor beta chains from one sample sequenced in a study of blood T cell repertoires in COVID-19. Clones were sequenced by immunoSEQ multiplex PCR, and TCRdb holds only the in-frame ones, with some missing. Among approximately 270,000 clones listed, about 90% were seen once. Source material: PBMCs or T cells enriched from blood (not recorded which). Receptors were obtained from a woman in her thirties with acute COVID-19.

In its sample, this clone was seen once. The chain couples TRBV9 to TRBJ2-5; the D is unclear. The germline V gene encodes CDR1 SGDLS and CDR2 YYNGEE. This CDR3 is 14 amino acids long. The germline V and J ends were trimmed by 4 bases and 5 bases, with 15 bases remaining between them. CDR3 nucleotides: TGTGCCAGCAGCATTGAAGGTCACGGGGAGACCCAGTACTTC. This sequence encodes CASSIEGHGETQYF. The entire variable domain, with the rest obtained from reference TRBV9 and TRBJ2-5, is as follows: DSGVTQTPKHLITATGQRVTLRCSPRSGDLSVYWYQQSLDQGLQFLIQYYNGEERAKGNILERFSAQQFPDLHSELNLSSLELGDSALYFCASSIEGHGETQYFGPGTRLLVL.

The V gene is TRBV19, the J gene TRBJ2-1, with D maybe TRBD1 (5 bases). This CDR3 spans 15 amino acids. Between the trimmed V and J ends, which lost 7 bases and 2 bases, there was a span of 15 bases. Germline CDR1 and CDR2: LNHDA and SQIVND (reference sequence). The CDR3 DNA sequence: TGTGCCAGTAAAAGTTGGGGCGAACCCTACAATGAGCAGTTCTTC. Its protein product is CASKSWGEPYNEQFF.

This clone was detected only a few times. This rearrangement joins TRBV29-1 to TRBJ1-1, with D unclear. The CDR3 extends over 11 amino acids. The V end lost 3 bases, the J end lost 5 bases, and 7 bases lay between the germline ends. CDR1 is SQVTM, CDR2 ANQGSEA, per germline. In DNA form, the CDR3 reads TGCAGCGTTGAGGAGGTGACTGAAGCTTTCTTT. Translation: CSVEEVTEAFF.

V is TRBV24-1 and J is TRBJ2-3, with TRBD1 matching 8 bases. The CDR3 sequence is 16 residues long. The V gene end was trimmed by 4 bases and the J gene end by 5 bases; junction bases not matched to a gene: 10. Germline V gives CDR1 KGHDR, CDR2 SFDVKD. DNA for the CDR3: TGTGCCACCAGTGACTACCAGACAGGGGCAGTAGATACGCAGTATTTT. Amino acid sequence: CATSDYQTGAVDTQYF.

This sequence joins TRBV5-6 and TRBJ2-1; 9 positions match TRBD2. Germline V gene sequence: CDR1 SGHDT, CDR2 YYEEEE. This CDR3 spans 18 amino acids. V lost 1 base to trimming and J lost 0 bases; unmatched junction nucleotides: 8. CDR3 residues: CASSLYGLATSSYNEQFF. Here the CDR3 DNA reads TGTGCCAGCAGCTTGTATGGACTAGCGACGAGCTCCTACAATGAGCAGTTCTTC.

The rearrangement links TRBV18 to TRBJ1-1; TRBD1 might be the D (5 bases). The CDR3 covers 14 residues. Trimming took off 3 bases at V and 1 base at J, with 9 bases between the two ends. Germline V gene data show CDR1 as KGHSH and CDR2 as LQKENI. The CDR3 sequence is CASSPKTANTEAFF. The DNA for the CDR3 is TGTGCCAGCTCACCCAAGACAGCGAACACTGAAGCTTTCTTT.

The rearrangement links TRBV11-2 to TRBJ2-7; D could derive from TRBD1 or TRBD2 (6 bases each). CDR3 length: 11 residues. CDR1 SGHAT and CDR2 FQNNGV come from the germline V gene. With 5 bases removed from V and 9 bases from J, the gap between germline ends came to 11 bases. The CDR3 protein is CASSLGGGQYF. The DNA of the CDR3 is TGTGCCAGCAGCCTAGGGGGAGGGCAGTACTTC.

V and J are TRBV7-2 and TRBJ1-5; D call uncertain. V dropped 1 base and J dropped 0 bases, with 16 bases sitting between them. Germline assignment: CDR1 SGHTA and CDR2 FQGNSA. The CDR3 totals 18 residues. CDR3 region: CASSLVAGTGYSNQPQHF. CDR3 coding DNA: TGTGCCAGCAGCTTAGTGGCGGGAACGGGGTATAGCAATCAGCCCCAGCATTTT.

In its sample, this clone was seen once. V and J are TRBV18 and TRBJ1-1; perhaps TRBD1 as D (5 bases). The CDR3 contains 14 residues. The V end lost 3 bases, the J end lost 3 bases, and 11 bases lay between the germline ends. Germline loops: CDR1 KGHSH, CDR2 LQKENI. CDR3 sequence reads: CASSPVRADTEAFF. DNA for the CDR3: TGTGCCAGCTCACCGGTCAGGGCGGACACTGAAGCTTTCTTT.